Here is one T cell receptor beta chain with its context. Its specific antigen is unknown. There are no base qualities to consult, and no much larger clone falls within one base. This sample is drawn from a study of vaccination and CD4 T cells after COVID-19 (dated by TCRdb to between 2021 and 2023). For the study in its entirety: Convalescent patients had a positive SARS-CoV-2 result on nasal swab PCR, and of these patients, nine had mild disease and one had severe disease. In about 11 COVID-19 convalescent patients and several infection-naive healthy vaccine recipients, the spike-specific CD4+ TCR repertoire before mRNA vaccination was compared with the repertoire after mRNA vaccination. The convalescent cohort included six males and four females, with two Hispanic individuals, seven Caucasians, two Asians and one multiracial person. Each participant got two doses of either the Pfizer-BioNTech BNT162b2 vaccine (n=8) or the Moderna mRNA-1273 vaccine (n=2). Post-COVID blood samples from convalescent patients were collected a median of roughly 100 days after diagnosis, with a range of 35 to 161 days. For stimulating the cultures, overlapping spike peptide pools were used, derived from SARS-CoV-2 as well as from the common cold coronaviruses HCoV-NL63, HCoV-OC43 and HCoV-229E. Post-vaccine blood samples were collected a median of approximately eleven weeks after the second vaccine dose, ranging from roughly 12 to 250 days. Control cultures used a CEFX viral epitope pool as positive control, an HIV-1 Nef peptide pool as negative control, or no peptide. Beyond this particular receptor, the publication reports: Of the vaccine-specific clones found in convalescent patients, nearly all (304 of 307) were mono-reactive for SARS-CoV-2 spike instead of being cross-reactive with common cold coronaviruses. In convalescent patients, a median around 90% of post-vaccine SARS-CoV-2-reactive clones were detected only after vaccination, suggesting vaccine-specific priming. Although the median number of SARS-CoV-2-reactive clonotypes went up from around 20 after infection to 30 to 45 after vaccination, the increase was not significant. Only a relatively small number of convalescent patients were included in the study, and early timepoints following natural infection were not analyzed.

The germline V gene specifies SGHTA as CDR1 and FQGTGA as CDR2. From cysteine to phenylalanine, the CDR3 is 13 amino acids long. Just the 39-base CDR3 DNA is kept, in frame starting at base 1. V loses 5 bases of germline sequence and J loses 8 bases, and the interval between the two ends is 15 bases. This specimen's treatment or condition label, per the study, means: approximately nine-day PBMC culture with coronavirus spike peptide pools or control peptides (ViraFEST assay). The study used the ViraFEST assay, which expanded antigen-specific T cells with peptide pools and then identified expanded clonotypes by TCR sequencing. The positive SARS-CoV-2 PCR tests of the convalescent patients were dated from March to December 2020, before the Alpha, Beta and Delta variants emerged in the United States. Each well held 2.2 million or so PBMCs cultured in IMDM containing roughly 5% human AB serum and 9 to 10 IU/ml IL-2, with around 9.7 ug/ml peptide pools added. On days 3 and 7, half of the culture medium was replaced with fresh IL-2-containing medium. Once the cells had been in culture for about 10 days, the EasySep CD4+ T cell isolation kit was used to isolate CD4+ T cells by negative selection. Ficoll-Paque Plus gradient centrifugation was used to isolate PBMCs from whole blood, and the isolated PBMCs were then either used fresh or cryopreserved at -140C. Each culture condition was generally run in triplicate wells.

Library generation was performed with PCR. TCR sequencing of DNA from cultured CD4+ T cells used the Oncomine TCR Beta short-read assay at the Johns Hopkins FTIC core. Genomic DNA was extracted from the cultured CD4+ T cells with the QIAamp micro DNA kit. Oncomine TCR Beta libraries from cultured CD4+ T cells were pooled using unique dual indexes and sequenced on an Illumina iSeq 100. Processing in the source paper ran as follows. Non-productive sequences were removed, and CDR3s not starting with C, not ending with F or W, or shorter than 7 amino acids were discarded. The MANAFEST web application identified antigen-specific clonotypes by comparing peptide-stimulated wells against reference wells and other culture wells. Positive clones required FDR below 0.05, an odds ratio above 5, and productive frequency above 0.1% in at least two of three replicate wells. A clonotype was classed as cross-reactive if the clonotype showed significant expansion both in SARS-CoV-2 spike wells and in at least one common cold coronavirus spike condition. Similarity between CDR3 sequences was evaluated in R version 3.6.1 using Levenshtein distances (stringdist) and unrooted phylogenetic trees (ape). TCRdb handled the public reads itself, with Q25 trimming in fastp and clone calling in MiXCR, and kept productive beta chains. Identical CDR3 proteins give one entry, which carries the most common genes and DNA. These V and J calls originate from TCRdb's pipeline instead of the authors' own analysis. This sample holds some 11,000 distinct CDR3 sequences; 45% to 50% were observed only once. Of the sample, approximately 15% is held by the ten largest clones.

The source material was CD4+ T cells from blood, cultured in vitro. The clonotype was recovered from a human donor who had recovered from COVID-19. The V and J genes are TRBV7-3 and TRBJ1-2; the D gene is possibly TRBD1, with 6 bases matching. In nucleotide form, the sequence is TGTGCCAGCAGCCTCTCAGGGGCGGGAGGCTACACCTTC. The encoded protein is CASSLSGAGGYTF.